These T cell receptor beta chains were read from a single sample in a study of regulatory T cells in long-lasting Graves disease. A single record per CDR3 protein comes from TCRdb applying MiXCR to the multiplex PCR reads. There are roughly 300,000 distinct CDR3 sequences in the sample; roughly a fifth occur only once, and roughly 27% lies in the top ten. This specimen consisted of peripheral blood mononuclear cells (PBMCs), obtained when the disease was refractory, from a patient treated with antithyroid drugs. Source of these receptors: a female donor with Graves disease. Each CDR3 is given with its conserved first and last residue. Each record gives: D gene, clone size, J gene, V gene, CDR3 DNA, CDR3 protein. A D gene is named only where the DNA matches it firmly. Clone sizes are given selectively: once, few, many, or a class where the clone is expanded.

>-|-|TRBJ1-5|TRBV19
TGTGCCAGTAGTACACAGGAAAGCAATCAGCCCCAGCATTTT
CASSTQESNQPQHF
>-|-|TRBJ2-7|TRBV9
TGTGCCAGCAGCCAACGTGCAGTCTCCTACGAGCGGTACTTC
CASSQRAVSYERYF
>-|-|TRBJ1-3|TRBV7-2
TGTGCCAGCAGCTCCCACCGGCCAGGGGCTGGAAACACCATATATTTT
CASSSHRPGAGNTIYF
>-|few|TRBJ1-5|TRBV27
TGTGCCAGCAGTCCCACAGGGTTGGGCTATCAGCCCCCGCATTTT
CASSPTGLGYQPPHF
>-|-|TRBJ1-5|TRBV10-2
TGCGCCAGCAGTGAGTCGGGGAATACTCAGCCCCAGCATTTT
CASSESGNTQPQHF
>-|-|TRBJ2-1|TRBV30
TGTGCCTGGGGGACGGGATACAATGAGCAGTTCTTC
CAWGTGYNEQFF
>TRBD1|-|TRBJ2-2|TRBV7-3
TGTGCCAGCAGCCCCCGACAGGGGATCGGGGAGCTGTTTTTT
CASSPRQGIGELFF
>-|-|TRBJ2-2|TRBV30
TGTGCCTGGCAGGGGATCACCGGGGAGCTGTTTTTT
CAWQGITGELFF
>-|many|TRBJ1-5|TRBV29-1
TGCAGCGTTGCGGACCTCCCCAATCAGCCCCAGCATTTT
CSVADLPNQPQHF
>-|many|TRBJ1-5|TRBV24-1
TGTGCCACCAGTGCCATAAATAGCAATCAGCCCCAGCATTTT
CATSAINSNQPQHF
>-|-|TRBJ1-1|TRBV28
TGTGCCAGCAGTTCCCCGGGCGCAGGGGTGACTGAAGCTTTCTTT
CASSSPGAGVTEAFF
>-|-|TRBJ1-1|TRBV3-1
TGTGCCAGCAGCCCAACACAGGGTCCCCATGAAGCTTTCTTT
CASSPTQGPHEAFF
>TRBD1|-|TRBJ1-6|TRBV3-1
TGTGCCAGCACCCAAGGAGCCGGGACAGGGCTAAATTCACCCCTCCACTTT
CASTQGAGTGLNSPLHF
>-|many|TRBJ2-7|TRBV11-2
TGTGCCAGCAGTTCTCCTAGAATGGGGTACGAGCAGTACTTC
CASSSPRMGYEQYF
>-|many|TRBJ1-5|TRBV29-1
TGCAGCGTCCGGGACGGGTATAGCAATCAGCCCCAGCATTTT
CSVRDGYSNQPQHF
>-|-|TRBJ1-5|TRBV19
TGTGCCAGTAGTACCCCGCGGGGGATCGGGAATCAGCCCCAGCATTTT
CASSTPRGIGNQPQHF
>-|once|TRBJ2-1|TRBV7-6
TGTGCCAGCAGCCGGGACTCCTCCTACAATGAGCAGTTCTTC
CASSRDSSYNEQFF
>-|few|TRBJ2-7|TRBV18
TGTGCCAGCTCACCACGGACAGATGGTGAGCAGTACTTC
CASSPRTDGEQYF
>-|-|TRBJ1-1|TRBV7-2
TGTGCCAGCCGTCCCGGACACGTAGACACTGAAGCTTTCTTT
CASRPGHVDTEAFF
>-|-|TRBJ2-7|TRBV6-1
TGTGCCAGCAGGCGAGGGGTGTACGAGCAGTACTTC
CASRRGVYEQYF
>-|many|TRBJ2-5|TRBV29-1
TGCAGCGTTGAAGATCCGTTCAGGGGACAGACCCAGTACTTC
CSVEDPFRGQTQYF
>-|-|TRBJ2-7|TRBV12-5
TGTGCTAGTGGTTTGGTCACGGTATCCTACGAGCAGTACTTC
CASGLVTVSYEQYF
>TRBD1|-|TRBJ1-1|TRBV11-3
TGTGCCAGCAGCTCTTCTTCCCAGGGGGCAAGAGCTTTCTTT
CASSSSSQGARAFF
>-|-|TRBJ1-2|TRBV20-1
TGCAGTGCTAGAGTGACCTCCTATGGCTACACCTTC
CSARVTSYGYTF
>TRBD1|many|TRBJ1-5|TRBV7-8
TGTGCCAGCAGCCTGCAACAGGGGGGTTATAGCAATCAGCCCCAGCATTTT
CASSLQQGGYSNQPQHF
>-|few|TRBJ2-5|TRBV5-1
TGCGCCAGCAGTCCGACTCCGATCGGAACAGAGACCCAGTACTTC
CASSPTPIGTETQYF
>-|-|TRBJ2-7|TRBV7-9
TGTGCCAGCAGCTTATCCGGAAGGGGCCTGGGGGAGCGGTACTTC
CASSLSGRGLGERYF
>TRBD1|many|TRBJ1-5|TRBV2
TGTGCCAGCACCAAGACAGGGGCCTCCAGTCAGCCCCAGCATTTT
CASTKTGASSQPQHF
>TRBD2|few|TRBJ2-1|TRBV2
TGTGCCAGCAGTGATGGCGGGAGGGCGAGGAATGAGCAGTTCTTC
CASSDGGRARNEQFF
>-|-|TRBJ1-4|TRBV5-1
TGCGCCAGCAGCGGGGGTCCCCAAGCGACTGAAAAACTGTTTTTT
CASSGGPQATEKLFF
>TRBD1|-|TRBJ1-4|TRBV6-1
TGTGCCAGCAGGAAGACAGGGTTTAATGAAAAACTGTTTTTT
CASRKTGFNEKLFF
>-|many|TRBJ1-4|TRBV6-5
TGTGCCAGCAGTTACTCGGGACACTCAAATGAAAAACTGTTTTTT
CASSYSGHSNEKLFF
>-|-|TRBJ2-4|TRBV19
TGTGCCAGTAGTGCCCTACAGGGACAAGGCAAAAACATTCAGTACTTC
CASSALQGQGKNIQYF
>TRBD1|many|TRBJ2-2|TRBV28
TGTGCCAGCAGAAGTGACAGGGGGGTAGTAGGGGAGCTGTTTTTT
CASRSDRGVVGELFF
>-|once|TRBJ2-2|TRBV4-1
TGCGCCAGCAGCGCCAATTCCGGGGAGCTGTTTTTT
CASSANSGELFF
>TRBD1|many|TRBJ1-6|TRBV12-3/TRBV12-4
TGTGCCAGCAAAAGACAGGGTAATTCACCCCTCCACTTT
CASKRQGNSPLHF
>-|many|TRBJ2-5|TRBV6-5
TGTGCCAGCAGTTACTCAGGGGAACGGGGAGAGACCCAGTACTTC
CASSYSGERGETQYF
>TRBD1|few|TRBJ2-5|TRBV29-1
TGCAGCGTTGAGCTGCGACAGGGGGTTGAGACCCAGTACTTC
CSVELRQGVETQYF
>-|many|TRBJ2-2|TRBV12-3/TRBV12-4
TGTGCCAGCAGTAGCACCGGGGAGCTGTTTTTT
CASSSTGELFF
>TRBD1|many|TRBJ1-5|TRBV7-2
TGTGCCAGCAGCACCCGACAGGGAGGTCAGCCCCAGCATTTT
CASSTRQGGQPQHF
>TRBD1|-|TRBJ1-2|TRBV7-6
TGTACCAGCAGCCCGGGACAGGGGCTCTATGGCTACACCTTC
CTSSPGQGLYGYTF
>-|-|TRBJ1-1|TRBV10-3
TGTGCCATCAGTGAGCACGGGTCACCTGAAGCTTTCTTT
CAISEHGSPEAFF
>TRBD2|many|TRBJ2-7|TRBV12-3/TRBV12-4
TGTGCCAGCAGTCCTACTAGCGGGAGCCACGAGCAGTACTTC
CASSPTSGSHEQYF
>-|many|TRBJ2-6|TRBV29-1
TGCAGCGCCCACGGGGACTCCTCTGGGGCCAACGTCCTGACTTTC
CSAHGDSSGANVLTF
>-|few|TRBJ1-4|TRBV19
TGTGCCAGTACTCTCCCGGGACGGCAAAAACTGTTTTTT
CASTLPGRQKLFF
>TRBD1|few|TRBJ2-5|TRBV24-1
TGTGCCACCAGAAGGGGACAGAGCGATAAAGAGACCCAGTACTTC
CATRRGQSDKETQYF
>-|many|TRBJ2-2|TRBV11-3
TGTGCCAGCACCCTGGACGGGAACACCGGGGAGCTGTTTTTT
CASTLDGNTGELFF
>-|-|TRBJ1-3|TRBV6-1
TGTGCCAGCAGTCCCGGGACGCGCCTTAGGAGAAACACCATATATTTT
CASSPGTRLRRNTIYF
>-|many|TRBJ1-5|TRBV6-2/TRBV6-3
TGTGCCAGCAGTTACCTTATTGGCAATCAGCCCCAGCATTTT
CASSYLIGNQPQHF
>-|many|TRBJ2-7|TRBV6-5
TGTGCCAGCAGTTCGCCGAGGACGTACGCCTACGAGCAGTACTTC
CASSSPRTYAYEQYF
>-|few|TRBJ1-2|TRBV6-5
TGTGCCAGCAGTTCCTCCAACCGCGGCTATGGCTACACCTTC
CASSSSNRGYGYTF
>-|many|TRBJ2-7|TRBV12-3/TRBV12-4
TGTGCCAGCAGTTTATCCCCCATAGGGGGCTCCTACGAGCAGTACTTC
CASSLSPIGGSYEQYF
>TRBD1|-|TRBJ2-7|TRBV19
TGTGCCAGTTCAAATGGACAGGGGCAAAACGAGCAGTACTTC
CASSNGQGQNEQYF
>TRBD1|-|TRBJ1-1|TRBV11-2
TGTGCCAGCAGCATTCACCCCCGGGACAGACCTGAAGCTTTCTTT
CASSIHPRDRPEAFF
>-|few|TRBJ2-7|TRBV20-1
TGCAGTGCTAGAAGGGACTCCCCCTACGAGCAGTACTTC
CSARRDSPYEQYF